Included here is one T cell receptor (beta chain) sequence, with context. This sample is part of a study of T cell repertoires in ileal Crohn's disease. Across the study: 35% were active smokers at surgery; median disease duration was around 8 years.

Here immunoSEQ multiplex PCR was the method, and the copy in TCRdb shows in-frame clones only, minus some. This sample yields approximately 6,000 clones, of which roughly 80% are seen a single time; about 5% belongs to the top ten. Trimming shortened V by 1 base and J by 12 bases, and 19 bases separated the two germline ends. Germline V gene data show CDR1 as SGHNT and CDR2 as YYREEE (reference sequence). This CDR3 region has 14 residues. Adults with ileal or ileocolonic Crohn's disease and an indication for resection were eligible. The rearrangement joins TRBV5-4 to TRBJ1-2; D not certain. The sample was ileal tissue. The receptor comes from an adult with Crohn's disease. CDR3 nucleotide sequence: TGTGCCAGCAGCTTGCGGGCAGGCCTATACGGTGACACCTTC. Its translation: CASSLRAGLYGDTF.